This T cell receptor (beta chain) was sequenced for a study of T cell clonality in common variable immunodeficiency. Patients and controls were mostly of Caucasian heritage. TCRdb's table, derived via immunoSEQ multiplex PCR, lists solely in-frame clones and lacks some. The sample yields 40,000 to 60,000 clones, without any singletons. Germline assignment: CDR1 SEHNR and CDR2 FQNEAQ (reference sequence). The V gene end was trimmed by 0 bases and the J gene end by 3 bases; junction bases not matched to a gene: 2. This CDR3 is built from 15 residues. Regarding this clone: With the read ending 3 residues before the CDR3 end, the germline J gene is used to fill in that end.

This receptor was obtained from a person aged 18 to 70 in good health. J is TRBJ2-1 and V is TRBV7-9, with 7 bases matching TRBD2. Sequencing was carried out using peripheral blood mononuclear cells. This chain's CDR3 is CASSLARGCYNEQFF. CDR3 DNA, as far as it was read: TGTGCCAGCAGCTTAGCGCGGGGGTGCTACAATGAG.